This T cell receptor (beta chain) stems from a study of cytomegalovirus exposure and HLA in healthy donors. Study results and caveats: In an earlier analysis, productive rearrangement rates for most beta V segments clustered near 87% or 30%. CMV serostatus alone was available as immune exposure information. Researchers catalogued approximately 170 TCR beta chains as cytomegalovirus-associated.

Healthy bone marrow donors made up the donor group. The primer mix had 60 Vbeta and 13 Jbeta primers. The table came from immunoSEQ multiplex PCR; TCRdb's copy has only in-frame clones and leaves some out. The data contain some 150,000 clones, around 78% of them singletons. Turning to this clone: The antigen is unknown.

The CDR3 extends over 15 amino acids. The germline V gene encodes CDR1 MDHEN and CDR2 SYDVKM. Trimming shortened V by 6 bases and J by 4 bases, and 18 bases separated the two germline ends. This rearrangement joins TRBV28 to TRBJ1-2; D is uncertain. Material: PBMCs. This TCR came from a man between 35 and 55 years old in good health and CMV-seronegative. CDR3: CASRGTGSFGYGYTF. In nucleotides, the CDR3 is TGTGCCAGCAGAGGTACGGGAAGCTTCGGCTATGGCTACACCTTC.